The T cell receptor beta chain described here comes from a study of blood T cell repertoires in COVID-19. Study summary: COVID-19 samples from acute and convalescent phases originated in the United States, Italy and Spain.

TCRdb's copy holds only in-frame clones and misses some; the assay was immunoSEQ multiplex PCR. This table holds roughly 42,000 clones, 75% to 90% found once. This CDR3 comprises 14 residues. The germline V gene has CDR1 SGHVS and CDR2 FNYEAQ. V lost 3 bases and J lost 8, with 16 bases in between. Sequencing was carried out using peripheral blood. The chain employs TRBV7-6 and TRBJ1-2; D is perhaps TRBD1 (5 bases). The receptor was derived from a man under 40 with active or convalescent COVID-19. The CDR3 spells CASSLTTENFGYTF. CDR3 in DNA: TGTGCCAGCAGCTTGACGACAGAGAACTTCGGCTACACCTTC.